Included here is one TCR beta chain sequence, with context. Its antigen is unknown. This CDR3 has 12 amino acids. V was trimmed by 5 bases and J by 9 bases, leaving 8 bases between them. Germline values: CDR1 SEHNR, CDR2 FQNEAQ (reference sequence). Primers for the PCR totalled 60 Vbeta and 13 Jbeta. This table comes from immunoSEQ multiplex PCR, and its TCRdb copy is limited to in-frame clones, with some not included. The sample shows 120,000 or so clones, under 80% of them seen only once. The sample comes from a study of cytomegalovirus exposure and HLA in healthy donors. Notes on the study in general: In presence/absence analyses, roughly uniform sequencing depth across donors was assumed.

This TCR came from a man aged 35 to 55 in good health and CMV-seropositive. The sample comprised PBMCs. The chain combines TRBV7-9 with TRBJ1-6; TRBD1 is a possible D gene (5 bases). Written as DNA, the CDR3 is TGTGCCAGCAGCGATCAGGGTTCACCCCTCCACTTT. Its protein product is CASSDQGSPLHF.